One sample yielded the 5 T cell receptor beta chains listed below, sequenced in a study of shared clonotypes between healthy human individuals. Produced via immunoSEQ multiplex PCR; TCRdb's table is partial and in-frame only. The sample lists around 2,000,000 clones; roughly 94% were seen once. Naive CD8 cells lacked CD45RO and underwent positive selection for CCR7, leaving out terminally differentiated effector memory CD45RA+ cells. The specimen was naive CD8+ T cells sorted from blood. The receptors here all came from a man between 18 and 29 years old in good health.

The chain carries TRBV2 and TRBJ2-1, with D hard to call. V gave up 3 bases and J gave up 4 bases, with 7 bases separating them. Germline CDR1 reads SNHLY; CDR2 reads FYNNEI. This CDR3 region has 13 residues. CDR3 region: CASSEPIYNEQFF. CDR3 nucleotide sequence: TGTGCCAGCAGTGAGCCTATTTACAATGAGCAGTTCTTC.

The chain carries TRBV28 and TRBJ2-7; either TRBD1 or TRBD2 may supply D (5 bases each). Deletions cut 8 bases from V and 6 bases from J, with 20 bases between. This CDR3 has 14 amino acids. Germline loops: CDR1 MDHEN, CDR2 SYDVKM. This CDR3 reads CASGTDFTSVEQYF. The CDR3 DNA sequence: TGTGCCAGCGGGACGGACTTTACGTCGGTCGAGCAGTACTTC.

The chain uses TRBV30 and TRBJ1-5; D is ambiguous. V was trimmed by 1 base and J by 1 base, leaving 14 bases between them. The CDR3 totals 16 residues. The V gene's germline CDR1 is GTSNPN and CDR2 SVGIG (reference sequence). The CDR3 DNA is TGTGCCTGGAGTGGGGGATCGGGTGGCAGCAATCAGCCCCAGCATTTT. The encoded protein is CAWSGGSGGSNQPQHF.

Of note for this clone: Other nucleotide sequences in the sample specify the same CDR3. This sequence joins TRBV9 and TRBJ2-1; the D is unclear. The germline V and J ends were trimmed by 0 bases and 6 bases, with 7 bases remaining between them. Germline V gene lookup returns CDR1 SGDLS and CDR2 YYNGEE. This CDR3 has 13 amino acids. CDR3 bases: TGTGCCAGCAGCGTAGGAGGTTTCAATGAGCAGTTCTTC. It translates to CASSVGGFNEQFF. Supplemented by reference TRBV9 and TRBJ2-1, the full variable domain reads DSGVTQTPKHLITATGQRVTLRCSPRSGDLSVYWYQQSLDQGLQFLIQYYNGEERAKGNILERFSAQQFPDLHSELNLSSLELGDSALYFCASSVGGFNEQFFGPGTRLTVL.

The chain joins TRBV28 to TRBJ1-3; D is undetermined. Looked up from germline, CDR1 is MDHEN and CDR2 is SYDVKM. V shed 3 bases and J shed 4 bases, with 19 bases lying between them. This CDR3 region has 17 residues. The CDR3 loop reads CASSFSGPPNGGNTIYF. The CDR3 DNA is TGTGCCAGCAGTTTTAGCGGGCCCCCGAATGGGGGAAACACCATATATTTT.